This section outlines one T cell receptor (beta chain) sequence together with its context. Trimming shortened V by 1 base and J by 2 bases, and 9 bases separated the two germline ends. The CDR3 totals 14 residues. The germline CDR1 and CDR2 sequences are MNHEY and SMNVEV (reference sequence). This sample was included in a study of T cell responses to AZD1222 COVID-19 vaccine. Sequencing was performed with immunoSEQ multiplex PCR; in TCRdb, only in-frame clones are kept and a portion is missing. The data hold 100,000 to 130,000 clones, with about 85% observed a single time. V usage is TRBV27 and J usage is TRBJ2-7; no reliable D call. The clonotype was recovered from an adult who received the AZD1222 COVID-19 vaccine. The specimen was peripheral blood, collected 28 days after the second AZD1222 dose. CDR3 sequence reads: CASSLYAGPYEQYF. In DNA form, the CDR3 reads TGTGCCAGCAGTTTATATGCAGGCCCCTACGAGCAGTACTTC.